This T cell receptor beta chain originates from a study of T cell responses to AZD1222 COVID-19 vaccine. Overall study results and limits: Two AZD1222 doses significantly raised spike-specific TCR breadth and depth over controls. In a largely white British group with more females than males, clonal diversity was possibly underestimated.

Profiled with immunoSEQ multiplex PCR; TCRdb holds only in-frame clones, not every one. The data show about 120,000 clones, over 75% seen once. This clone was recorded once. Its antigen is not known. From germline, CDR1 is ENHRY and CDR2 SYGVKD. The CDR3 sequence is 16 residues long. The V gene end was trimmed by 6 bases and the J gene end by 0 bases; junction bases not matched to a gene: 7. The receptor comes from an adult in good health. Sequenced material: peripheral blood, taken on day 0 of AZD1222 vaccination. The chain links TRBV10-3 to TRBJ2-1; 8 bases fit TRBD2. The CDR3 DNA reads as TGTGCCATCAGGGCTAGCGGGCGTAGCTCCTACAATGAGCAGTTCTTC. It is translated as CAIRASGRSSYNEQFF.